A single sample gave rise to the 3 T cell receptor beta chains below, sequenced in a study of lymphopenia after photon versus proton radiotherapy. The method was immunoSEQ multiplex PCR; TCRdb's version includes in-frame clones alone and lacks a portion of them. Altogether 25,000 to 35,000 clones are present, approximately 87% being singletons, with the ten largest covering approximately 6.8%. Specimen: peripheral blood, collected from a patient treated with photon-based radiotherapy. The receptor set was obtained from a woman aged 45-65 years with pancreatic cancer.

This clone was detected a few times. V is TRBV27 and J is TRBJ1-1; the D gene is possibly TRBD1 (5 bases). The CDR3 loop spans 16 amino acids. V lost 6 bases to trimming and J lost 5 bases, with 22 bases between them. The germline CDR1 and CDR2 sequences are MNHEY and SMNVEV (reference sequence). The CDR3 DNA reads as TGTGCCAGCAGCATCACCCTGAAGGGGTCATCAACTGAAGCTTTCTTT. It specifies CASSITLKGSSTEAFF.

The chain carries TRBV6-5 and TRBJ1-2, with 7 bases fitting TRBD1. Germline lookup yields CDR1 MNHEY and CDR2 SVGAGI. The CDR3 sequence is 12 residues long. V lost 8 bases, J lost 6 bases, and 6 bases stayed unmatched. In DNA, the CDR3 is TGTGCCAGCGGCCAGGGGGGGAATGGCTACACCTTC. Amino acid sequence: CASGQGGNGYTF.

The J gene is TRBJ1-2, the V gene TRBV27; no clear D gene. Germline CDR1 MNHEY, CDR2 SMNVEV (reference sequence). With 3 bases removed from V and 4 bases from J, the gap between germline ends came to 12 bases. The CDR3 is 14 amino acids. CDR3 sequence (DNA): TGTGCCAGCAGTTTCCGAGGTACCGGCTATGGCTACACCTTC. Amino acids: CASSFRGTGYGYTF.